This T cell receptor beta chain emerged from a study of cytomegalovirus exposure and HLA in healthy donors. General study points: Being productive about 87% or about 30% of the time was typical of most TCR beta V segments in an earlier analysis. Analyses of presence/absence relied on an assumption of roughly uniform sequencing depth across donors. Whilst most TCR sequences proved rare, a subset of public TCRs occurred across many donors.

V shed 5 bases, J shed 5 bases, and the junction held 0 bases outside the gene matches. CDR1 and CDR2 (germline): DFQATT, SNEGSKA (reference sequence). The CDR3 is 10 residues long. Primers included in the PCR were 60 Vbeta and 13 Jbeta primers. The protocol was immunoSEQ multiplex PCR, while the TCRdb copy is restricted to in-frame clones and leaves out a portion. This table has some 170,000 clones, 70% to 85% appearing once. Details on this clone: Its antigen is not known.

The sequencing input was PBMCs. The chain employs TRBV20-1 and TRBJ2-7, with 7 bases identical to TRBD1. The clonotype comes from a human donor in good health. CDR3 DNA: TGCAGTGCTGGACAGGACGAGCAGTACTTC. As protein: CSAGQDEQYF.